The clone carrying this T cell receptor beta chain has at least ten counts. Its target is not known. Unique molecular identifiers (one per individual cDNA molecule) were attached. TCRdb re-analysed the 5' RACE reads in MiXCR, keeping a single row per CDR3 protein. The data hold about 30,000 distinct CDR3 sequences, with 5.6% observed a single time. These data originate in a study of early T cells in non-severe SARS-CoV-2 infection. The wider study: Unsorted whole-blood RNA was sequenced in bulk, leaving chains unpaired.

The CDR3 covers 12 residues. The V end was cut by 1 base, the J end by 2 bases, with 3 bases between. CDR1 is SGHRS, CDR2 YFSETQ, per germline. Broader study findings: VDJdb-based annotation leaned toward anti-spike CD8 responses and missed private and CD4 specificities.

The chain employs TRBV5-1 and TRBJ2-5; D remains unclear. Sequencing used whole blood. The clonotype originates from an adult who was a healthcare worker with PCR-confirmed SARS-CoV-2 infection or an uninfected control (not recorded which). In DNA, the CDR3 is TGCGCCAGCAGCTTGATGCAAGAGACCCAGTACTTC. Translation: CASSLMQETQYF.